These T cell receptor beta chains were read from a single sample in a study of blood T cell repertoires in COVID-19. Clones were read by immunoSEQ multiplex PCR, and TCRdb kept only the in-frame ones, dropping some. The sample lists 320,000 or so clones, around 85% occurring once. The sample taken for sequencing was PBMCs or T cells enriched from blood (not recorded which). These receptors came from a woman aged 30 to 39 who had been exposed to COVID-19. CDR3s include the opening cysteine and the closing phenylalanine or tryptophan. D genes are given only for firm matches. The size entry is marked missing in some rows and otherwise reads once, few, many or a size class.

D gene	clone size	V gene	J gene	CDR3 protein	CDR3 DNA
TRBD2	few	TRBV4-2	TRBJ2-1	CASSQDLVRAGPHNEQFF	TGTGCCAGCAGCCAAGATCTAGTAAGAGCGGGGCCGCACAATGAGCAGTTCTTC
NA	NA	TRBV9	TRBJ2-5	CASSVVEEETQYF	TGTGCCAGCAGCGTAGTAGAAGAAGAGACCCAGTACTTC
TRBD2	NA	TRBV9	TRBJ2-7	CASSVGSGSLREQYF	TGTGCCAGCAGCGTAGGTAGCGGGAGTTTGCGGGAGCAGTACTTC
TRBD2	NA	TRBV6-5	TRBJ2-2	CASSLAENTGELFF	TGTGCCAGCAGTCTAGCGGAGAACACCGGGGAGCTGTTTTTT
TRBD1	many	TRBV9	TRBJ1-1	CASSHMTGGTEAFF	TGTGCCAGCAGCCATATGACAGGGGGCACTGAAGCTTTCTTT
NA	NA	TRBV11-2	TRBJ2-5	CASSLFSRQETQYF	TGTGCCAGCAGCTTATTCTCGCGACAAGAGACCCAGTACTTC
TRBD1	NA	TRBV19	TRBJ1-1	CASTDATGGRVYTEAFF	TGTGCCAGTACCGATGCGACAGGGGGTAGGGTATACACTGAAGCTTTCTTT
TRBD2	NA	TRBV4-2	TRBJ2-7	CASSQDGTSGNYEQYF	TGTGCCAGCAGCCAAGATGGGACTAGCGGGAACTACGAGCAGTACTTC
TRBD1	NA	TRBV19	TRBJ2-7	CASSIQATGGGYEQYF	TGTGCCAGTAGTATTCAGGCGACAGGGGGCGGCTACGAGCAGTACTTC
TRBD2	NA	TRBV6-2/TRBV6-3	TRBJ2-5	CASSYSQRGGAETQYF	TGTGCCAGCAGTTACTCACAGCGGGGGGGCGCTGAGACCCAGTACTTC
NA	NA	TRBV27	TRBJ2-3	CASSPGADTQYF	TGTGCCAGCAGTCCAGGGGCGGATACGCAGTATTTT
TRBD1	NA	TRBV19	TRBJ2-3	CASTTGTGGSGTDTQYF	TGTGCCAGCACCACCGGGACAGGGGGCTCGGGCACAGATACGCAGTATTTT
TRBD1	NA	TRBV6-4	TRBJ2-1	CASRAGTGGNEQFF	TGTGCCAGCAGAGCCGGGACAGGGGGGAATGAGCAGTTCTTC
TRBD1	NA	TRBV30	TRBJ1-5	CAWSPGQGRQPQHF	TGTGCCTGGAGTCCGGGACAGGGCCGTCAGCCCCAGCATTTT
TRBD1	NA	TRBV9	TRBJ1-2	CASSDRGSNYGYTF	TGTGCCAGCAGCGACAGGGGCTCGAACTATGGCTACACCTTC
TRBD2	few	TRBV27	TRBJ2-3	CASSLGVAGAREDTQYF	TGTGCCAGCAGTTTAGGAGTAGCGGGGGCCCGGGAAGATACGCAGTATTTT
NA	NA	TRBV30	TRBJ1-1	CAWNRQGLIEAFF	TGTGCCTGGAACCGTCAGGGGCTCATTGAAGCTTTCTTT
NA	NA	TRBV3-1/TRBV3-2	TRBJ1-1	CASSQVSGKRTEAFF	TGTGCCAGCAGCCAAGTATCAGGAAAAAGGACTGAAGCTTTCTTT
NA	NA	TRBV30	TRBJ2-1	CAWSVRGADEQFF	TGTGCCTGGAGTGTACGGGGGGCCGATGAGCAGTTCTTC
NA	NA	TRBV3-1/TRBV3-2	TRBJ2-2	CASSSTPVGGGELFF	TGTGCCAGCAGCTCTACCCCCGTGGGGGGCGGGGAGCTGTTTTTT
NA	NA	TRBV6-2/TRBV6-3	TRBJ2-7	CASSHPGGGASYEQYF	TGTGCCAGCAGTCACCCCGGCGGGGGCGCGTCCTACGAGCAGTACTTC
TRBD1	NA	TRBV4-1	TRBJ2-2	CASSRGQAANTGELFF	TGCGCCAGCAGCCGGGGACAGGCCGCGAACACCGGGGAGCTGTTTTTT
TRBD2	NA	TRBV5-4	TRBJ2-1	CASSGTSGKYVEQFF	TGTGCCAGCTCGGGGACTAGCGGGAAGTATGTTGAGCAGTTCTTC
NA	NA	TRBV10-2	TRBJ1-4	CASSETGYHEKLFF	TGCGCCAGCAGTGAAACAGGGTACCATGAAAAACTGTTTTTT
NA	NA	TRBV28	TRBJ1-1	CASWRGMNTEAFF	TGTGCCAGCTGGCGGGGAATGAACACTGAAGCTTTCTTT
NA	NA	TRBV30	TRBJ2-1	CAWSHLGLASNEQFF	TGTGCCTGGAGCCACCTCGGCCTAGCTAGCAATGAGCAGTTCTTC